The TCR beta chain described here comes from a study of identifying expanded T cells in peripheral blood. General observations from the study: Variance in clone template counts between roughly two-week samples significantly increased with total template count across all healthy donors. Over around two and four weeks, about 15 and 19 clones changed, versus approximately 1.1 between replicates.

Repertoires were generated with immunoSEQ multiplex PCR, while TCRdb's copy carries only in-frame clones and drops some. The repertoire holds 100,000 to 150,000 clones, with 86% as singletons. A word on this clone: No antigen is known for it.

Collection occurred without any documented infections or immune events in donors. The germline CDR1 and CDR2 sequences are SGHTA and FQGTGA. The CDR3 has 12 amino acids. Trimming took off 5 bases at V and 9 bases at J, with 11 bases between the two ends. The receptor was isolated from a person between 18 and 69 years old in good health. The V and J genes are TRBV7-3 and TRBJ2-1; TRBD2 is a possible D gene (5 bases). Sequencing was done on a sample of blood. CDR3 nucleotide sequence: TGTGCCAGCAGCGCGCGTGGAGGTGAGCAGTTCTTC. Encoded protein: CASSARGGEQFF.